Below, one T cell receptor beta chain is given with its context. This clonotype was picked up many times. It lacks a known antigen. No quality values exist for individual bases; no much larger clone is one base distant. For this chain, trimming is 4 bases at the V end and 4 bases at the J end, and the number of junction bases without a gene match is 6. The cysteine opens and the phenylalanine closes a CDR3 of 16 amino acids. Only the CDR3 part of the read is kept: 48 bases, read in frame from the first base. CDR1 LGHNA and CDR2 YSLEER are derived from the germline V gene. These data belong to a study of glioma-infiltrating T cells (TCRdb year 2016). For context, the study as a whole: TCR alpha- and beta-chain repertoires were sequenced from glioma tissue, non-neoplastic brain tissue and matched peripheral blood mononuclear cells. Each tissue-infiltrating repertoire was compared with the same patient's peripheral blood repertoire to measure divergence between tissue and blood T-cell populations. The paired cohort comprised three low-grade glioma patients, about eight primary glioblastoma patients and three non-glioma patients contributing non-neoplastic brain tissue.

The iRepertoire nested amplicon-rescue multiplex PCR (arm-PCR) platform was used to amplify TCR alpha and beta CDR3 regions from RNA. For one-step reverse transcription and amplification, roughly 95-450 ng of tissue mRNA or PBMC total RNA was used as input. Following bead purification, Illumina adapters were added by a secondary multiplex PCR, and the libraries were gel-purified between 200 and 400 bp. Internal 6-nucleotide barcodes were carried by the libraries and were used for demultiplexing. Libraries were sequenced on an Illumina MiSeq with 2x220 or 2x250 nucleotide paired-end reads. As for how the authors treated the data: FLASH 1.2.11 was used to merge paired reads, and BWA-MEM then aligned the reads to the GRCh37 human genome before TRA and TRB reads were extracted. V and J assignment used an IMGT-derived reference of cassette sequences and CDR3 motifs that included pseudogenes. Three-frame translation of reads was performed, and productive CDR3s were defined as those with a C...FGXG motif and no stop codons. A clonotype was defined as a unique combination of a V-J cassette pair and a CDR3 amino acid sequence. Hamming distance filtering was applied to reads, with thresholds set by the sequence error rate of each sample in mapped regions. The public sequencing data were trimmed at Q25 with fastp and processed into clonotypes with MiXCR by TCRdb, which kept only in-frame beta chains. Rows merge per CDR3 protein into single entries with the most common DNA and genes. In this record, the V and J calls reflect TCRdb's handling and not the investigators' own analysis. For this sample there are 44,000 or so distinct CDR3 sequences; 20% to 25% appear just once. Of the sample, roughly 7% is held by the ten largest clones.

The investigation overall reported the following: VJ-independent divergence between tissue and blood was found to be below expectation in non-neoplastic patients but above expectation in all gliomas, particularly low-grade gliomas. Group comparisons were based on small numbers of patients: three non-neoplastic, three low-grade glioma and eight or nine glioblastoma patients. Only a very small number of CDR3 sequences turned up in both tissue and blood, a result put down to high CDR3 diversity combined with limited sampling.

The sample was glioma tissue, nonneoplastic brain tissue, or PBMCs (not recorded which). The V gene is TRBV4-3 and the J gene is TRBJ2-1; 11 central nucleotides agree with TRBD2. The source is a human donor with low-grade glioma or glioblastoma, undergoing nonglioma brain surgery, or in good health (not recorded which). The bases are TGCGCCAGCAGCCGCGGGACTAGCGGAGATTACAATGAGCAGTTCTTC. This encodes CASSRGTSGDYNEQFF.